These T cell receptor beta chains were read from a single sample in a study of blood T cell repertoires in COVID-19. Profiling relied on immunoSEQ multiplex PCR, and the TCRdb table lists in-frame clones only, not all of them. This sample carries 180,000 or so clones, about 90% of them seen once, and the ten largest clones take approximately 11%. Sequencing was carried out using peripheral blood. The receptor source for this set is a woman aged 55-75 years with COVID-19, enrolled during active disease. The CDR3 runs from the conserved cysteine through the conserved F or W. D genes are given only for firm matches. The size entry is marked missing in some rows and otherwise reads once, few, many or a size class.

D: -
size: -
J: TRBJ1-1
V: TRBV27
CDR3: CASSLSESHYTEAFF
DNA: TGTGCCAGCAGTTTATCGGAGAGTCACTACACTGAAGCTTTCTTT

D: -
size: -
J: TRBJ1-3
V: TRBV6-6
CDR3: CASSYSTVGNTIYF
DNA: TGTGCCAGCAGTTACTCGACAGTTGGAAACACCATATATTTT

D: -
size: -
J: TRBJ2-7
V: TRBV3-1/TRBV3-2
CDR3: CASSQDLYEQYF
DNA: TGTGCCAGCAGCCAAGACTTGTACGAGCAGTACTTC

D: -
size: -
J: TRBJ1-6
V: TRBV9
CDR3: CASSVGRVGSPLHF
DNA: TGTGCCAGCAGCGTAGGCAGGGTGGGATCACCCCTCCACTTT

D: TRBD2
size: -
J: TRBJ2-7
V: TRBV6-5
CDR3: CASSYRQAGGVAQYF
DNA: TGTGCCAGCAGTTATCGTCAGGCGGGAGGGGTAGCGCAGTACTTC

D: -
size: few
J: TRBJ2-7
V: TRBV27
CDR3: CASSLLPGYEQYF
DNA: TGTGCCAGCAGTTTACTACCGGGCTACGAGCAGTACTTC

D: -
size: -
J: TRBJ2-6
V: TRBV18
CDR3: CASSLKQGAGANVLTF
DNA: TGTGCCAGCTCACTAAAACAGGGAGCCGGGGCCAACGTCCTGACTTTC

D: -
size: -
J: TRBJ2-5
V: TRBV9
CDR3: CASSTQDRGFQETQYF
DNA: TGTGCCAGCAGCACCCAGGACAGAGGATTCCAAGAGACCCAGTACTTC

D: -
size: -
J: TRBJ2-1
V: TRBV7-9
CDR3: CASSLARLVLDEQFF
DNA: TGTGCCAGCAGCTTAGCTCGGCTAGTTTTAGATGAGCAGTTCTTC

D: -
size: few
J: TRBJ2-7
V: TRBV3-1/TRBV3-2
CDR3: CASSQEAVVGF
DNA: TGTGCCAGCAGCCAAGAGGCGGTGGTAGGCTTC

D: -
size: -
J: TRBJ2-7
V: TRBV25-1
CDR3: CASSPDWEQYF
DNA: TGTGCCAGCAGTCCTGACTGGGAGCAGTACTTC

D: -
size: -
J: TRBJ1-5
V: TRBV28
CDR3: CASSLRGGNQPQHF
DNA: TGTGCCAGCAGTTTAAGAGGAGGCAATCAGCCCCAGCATTTT

D: TRBD2
size: once
J: TRBJ2-7
V: TRBV7-2
CDR3: CASSLGLAETSEQYF
DNA: TGTGCCAGCAGCTTAGGGCTAGCGGAGACCTCTGAGCAGTACTTC

D: TRBD2
size: -
J: TRBJ2-7
V: TRBV18
CDR3: CASSPRTSGRGEQYF
DNA: TGTGCCAGCTCACCCCGGACTAGCGGGAGAGGCGAGCAGTACTTC

D: -
size: -
J: TRBJ1-2
V: TRBV7-8
CDR3: CASSLGARDYGYTF
DNA: TGTGCCAGCAGCTTAGGGGCCAGGGATTATGGCTACACCTTC

D: TRBD1
size: -
J: TRBJ2-7
V: TRBV7-2
CDR3: CASSAPFPGQEGYEQYF
DNA: TGTGCCAGCAGCGCCCCTTTTCCGGGACAGGAGGGCTACGAGCAGTACTTC

D: -
size: once
J: TRBJ2-7
V: TRBV20-1
CDR3: CSAGLRYEQYF
DNA: TGCAGTGCGGGACTGCGCTACGAGCAGTACTTC

D: TRBD1
size: -
J: TRBJ1-1
V: TRBV30
CDR3: CAWRDPGTGGSAFF
DNA: TGTGCCTGGAGGGATCCCGGGACAGGGGGCTCAGCTTTCTTT

D: -
size: -
J: TRBJ1-2
V: TRBV5-4
CDR3: CASSLVGGGRYGYTF
DNA: TGTGCCAGCAGCTTGGTCGGCGGGGGGAGGTATGGCTACACCTTC

D: -
size: -
J: TRBJ1-5
V: TRBV29-1
CDR3: CSVASGLVQPQHF
DNA: TGCAGCGTTGCTTCTGGCCTCGTCCAGCCCCAGCATTTT

D: -
size: -
J: TRBJ2-7
V: TRBV18
CDR3: CASSHSPQGAEQYF
DNA: TGTGCCAGCTCACATTCACCGCAGGGTGCCGAGCAGTACTTC

D: TRBD1
size: few
J: TRBJ1-1
V: TRBV7-2
CDR3: CASSKNQGVNTEAFF
DNA: TGTGCCAGCAGCAAAAACCAGGGGGTGAACACTGAAGCTTTCTTT

D: -
size: -
J: TRBJ1-1
V: TRBV19
CDR3: CASSMGEGTPEAFF
DNA: TGTGCCAGTAGTATGGGTGAGGGAACCCCTGAAGCTTTCTTT

D: -
size: -
J: TRBJ2-6
V: TRBV5-1
CDR3: CASSLEPTGGLSGANVLTF
DNA: TGCGCCAGCAGCTTGGAACCTACCGGCGGGCTCTCTGGGGCCAACGTCCTGACTTTC

D: -
size: -
J: TRBJ2-2
V: TRBV24-1
CDR3: CASALQAGELFF
DNA: TGTGCCAGCGCGCTTCAGGCCGGGGAGCTGTTTTTT

D: TRBD2
size: -
J: TRBJ2-1
V: TRBV9
CDR3: CASSGGRGRAANEQFF
DNA: TGTGCCAGCAGCGGGGGCCGCGGGAGGGCCGCCAATGAGCAGTTCTTC

D: -
size: -
J: TRBJ2-4
V: TRBV7-3
CDR3: CASSPSPGKNIQYF
DNA: TGTGCCAGCAGCCCCTCCCCCGGCAAAAACATTCAGTACTTC

D: -
size: many
J: TRBJ2-7
V: TRBV18
CDR3: CASSNTYEQYF
DNA: TGTGCCAGCTCAAACACCTACGAGCAGTACTTC

D: -
size: -
J: TRBJ2-7
V: TRBV7-8
CDR3: CASSLVSGLNEQYF
DNA: TGTGCCAGCAGCTTAGTATCAGGGTTGAACGAGCAGTACTTC

D: TRBD1
size: -
J: TRBJ1-4
V: TRBV5-1
CDR3: CASSRQGATNEKLFF
DNA: TGCGCCAGCAGCCGACAGGGGGCAACTAATGAAAAACTGTTTTTT

D: -
size: -
J: TRBJ2-5
V: TRBV5-1
CDR3: CASLRGIKETQYF
DNA: TGCGCCAGCCTCAGAGGGATAAAAGAGACCCAGTACTTC

D: -
size: -
J: TRBJ1-1
V: TRBV9
CDR3: CASSVGDRDAEAFF
DNA: TGTGCCAGCAGCGTAGGAGACCGGGATGCTGAAGCTTTCTTT

D: TRBD1
size: -
J: TRBJ2-4
V: TRBV11-2
CDR3: CASSLGQGAAKNIQYF
DNA: TGTGCCAGCAGCTTGGGGCAGGGGGCGGCCAAAAACATTCAGTACTTC

D: -
size: -
J: TRBJ1-5
V: TRBV28
CDR3: CASSFQEGGWQPQHF
DNA: TGTGCCAGCAGTTTCCAAGAAGGGGGTTGGCAGCCCCAGCATTTT

D: -
size: -
J: TRBJ2-7
V: TRBV11-3
CDR3: CASSSRSGSSFSYEQYF
DNA: TGTGCCAGCAGCTCCCGCTCTGGGAGTAGCTTCTCCTACGAGCAGTACTTC

D: -
size: -
J: TRBJ1-2
V: TRBV7-2
CDR3: CASSLAWEGYGYTF
DNA: TGTGCCAGCAGCTTAGCGTGGGAGGGCTATGGCTACACCTTC

D: -
size: -
J: TRBJ2-2
V: TRBV3-1/TRBV3-2
CDR3: CASSLGLTGELFF
DNA: TGTGCCAGCAGCCTTGGACTAACCGGGGAGCTGTTTTTT

D: -
size: -
J: TRBJ2-2
V: TRBV11-2
CDR3: CASSLNRGRTGELFF
DNA: TGTGCCAGCAGCTTAAATCGGGGGAGAACCGGGGAGCTGTTTTTT

D: TRBD2
size: -
J: TRBJ2-1
V: TRBV6-6
CDR3: CASSSLAGPSYNEQFF
DNA: TGTGCCAGCAGTTCCCTAGCGGGCCCCTCCTACAATGAGCAGTTCTTC

D: TRBD2
size: -
J: TRBJ2-7
V: TRBV30
CDR3: CAWGSGGGYEQYF
DNA: TGTGCCTGGGGGAGCGGGGGGGGGTACGAGCAGTACTTC

D: -
size: -
J: TRBJ1-6
V: TRBV21-1
CDR3: CASSKSGPRCSPLHF
DNA: TGTGCCAGCAGCAAGAGCGGGCCCCGTTGTTCACCCCTCCACTTT

D: -
size: -
J: TRBJ2-7
V: TRBV29-1
CDR3: CSVEQDKYEQYF
DNA: TGCAGCGTTGAACAGGATAAATACGAGCAGTACTTC

D: -
size: few
J: TRBJ1-2
V: TRBV9
CDR3: CASSVGGGYGYTF
DNA: TGTGCCAGCAGCGTAGGGGGCGGCTATGGCTACACCTTC

D: TRBD2
size: -
J: TRBJ2-1
V: TRBV13
CDR3: CAAGGRENEQFF
DNA: TGTGCCGCAGGAGGGCGGGAGAATGAGCAGTTCTTC

D: TRBD2
size: -
J: TRBJ2-3
V: TRBV28
CDR3: CASSPTSGSGGGTDTQYF
DNA: TGTGCCAGCAGTCCGACTAGCGGGAGCGGGGGCGGCACAGATACGCAGTATTTT

D: -
size: -
J: TRBJ1-3
V: TRBV7-2
CDR3: CASSLQVLSGNTIYF
DNA: TGTGCCAGCAGCTTACAGGTCCTCTCTGGAAACACCATATATTTT

D: -
size: -
J: TRBJ2-3
V: TRBV29-1
CDR3: CSVGPLRGPDTQYF
DNA: TGCAGCGTTGGCCCGTTGCGGGGTCCAGATACGCAGTATTTT

D: TRBD1
size: once
J: TRBJ1-5
V: TRBV7-2
CDR3: CASSFRLGGTGFNQPQHF
DNA: TGTGCCAGCAGCTTCCGTTTAGGGGGCACTGGGTTCAATCAGCCCCAGCATTTT

D: -
size: -
J: TRBJ1-2
V: TRBV27
CDR3: CASSSSLLGHRFLNF
DNA: TGTGCCAGCAGTTCCTCACTCCTCGGACACCGTTTTCTAAATTTC